These 2 T cell receptor beta chains originate from one sample sequenced in a study of blood T cell repertoires in COVID-19. Using immunoSEQ multiplex PCR, the repertoire was profiled, and TCRdb retains in-frame clones only, with some absent. The data hold 55,000 to 65,000 clones, with under 85% observed a single time. Sequenced input: peripheral blood. These receptor sequences come from a woman of 80 years or more with acute or convalescent COVID-19.

The chain carries TRBV30 and TRBJ2-1, with D perhaps TRBD2 (5 bases). CDR1 and CDR2 (germline): GTSNPN, SVGIG (reference sequence). The CDR3 is 15 residues long. With 1 base removed from V and 0 bases from J, the gap between germline ends came to 10 bases. The CDR3 loop reads CAWSAPRGSYNEQFF. In DNA form, the CDR3 reads TGTGCCTGGAGTGCCCCCCGGGGCTCCTACAATGAGCAGTTCTTC.

The rearrangement links TRBV11-2 to TRBJ2-5; D may be TRBD1 (5 bases). V was cut by 1 base and J by 7 bases, with 28 bases left in between. The length of the CDR3 is 19 residues. Germline V gene sequence: CDR1 SGHAT, CDR2 FQNNGV. The chain's CDR3 is CASSLVRADPGRAVRTQYF. In DNA form, the CDR3 reads TGTGCCAGCAGCTTAGTCAGGGCGGACCCGGGCAGGGCAGTTAGGACCCAGTACTTC.